The rows below give T cell receptor beta chains drawn from one sample of a study of CD8 T cells in ankylosing spondylitis. TCRdb recomputed calls from the 5' RACE reads with MiXCR, one row per CDR3 protein. This table has 200,000 to 250,000 distinct CDR3 sequences, roughly 18% appearing once. The sequencing sample was made of blood, either unsorted or a sorted T cell fraction (not recorded which). The receptor source for this set is a male donor with ankylosing spondylitis. CDR3s include the opening cysteine and the closing phenylalanine or tryptophan. A D gene is named only where the DNA matches it firmly. Some rows mark clone size as missing; the rest say once, few, many or name a class of expanded clone.

v_call	j_call	cdr3_length	clone_size	d_call	cdr3_aa	cdr3_nt
TRBV4-1	TRBJ2-7	17	NA	TRBD2	CASSLTHLTRERHEQYF	TGCGCCAGCAGCCTTACCCACCTCACGCGGGAGAGGCACGAGCAGTACTTC
TRBV13	TRBJ2-1	13	few	NA	CASSLTSRDEQFF	TGTGCCAGCAGCTTGACCTCCCGAGATGAGCAGTTCTTC
TRBV10-3	TRBJ2-1	14	many	TRBD2	CAISEGLAGGEQFF	TGTGCCATCAGCGAGGGTCTAGCGGGTGGTGAGCAGTTCTTC
TRBV5-6	TRBJ2-2	16	few	TRBD1	CASSLDRGRLAGELFF	TGTGCCAGCAGCTTGGACAGGGGGAGGCTCGCCGGGGAGCTGTTTTTT
TRBV12-3/TRBV12-4	TRBJ2-1	12	NA	NA	CASTQGDNEQFF	TGTGCCAGCACCCAGGGAGACAATGAGCAGTTCTTC
TRBV4-1	TRBJ2-5	15	NA	NA	CASSQGEDREETQYF	TGCGCCAGCAGCCAAGGAGAGGACAGAGAAGAGACCCAGTACTTC
TRBV11-3	TRBJ2-2	16	few	TRBD1	CASSEDRARDTGELFF	TGTGCCAGCAGCGAAGACAGGGCCCGGGACACCGGGGAGCTGTTTTTT
TRBV7-2	TRBJ2-2	16	NA	TRBD1	CASSPPGQRNTGELFF	TGTGCCAGCAGCCCGCCGGGACAGAGGAACACCGGGGAGCTGTTTTTT
TRBV6-5	TRBJ2-1	13	few	NA	CASSYSRDNEQFF	TGTGCCAGCAGTTACTCGCGGGACAATGAGCAGTTCTTC
TRBV6-1	TRBJ2-3	13	NA	NA	CASSSIPTDTQYF	TGTGCCAGCAGCTCTATACCCACAGATACGCAGTATTTT
TRBV29-1	TRBJ2-2	16	many	TRBD2	CSVEEGTGGATGELFF	TGCAGCGTTGAAGAGGGAACGGGAGGTGCCACCGGGGAGCTGTTTTTT
TRBV5-6	TRBJ2-3	16	few	NA	CASSLVSGVPTDTQYF	TGTGCCAGCAGCTTGGTCTCAGGGGTCCCCACAGATACGCAGTATTTT
TRBV4-2	TRBJ2-1	19	many	NA	CASSQGIAEATPSYNEQFF	TGTGCCAGCAGCCAAGGAATCGCGGAGGCGACACCCTCCTACAATGAGCAGTTCTTC
TRBV5-1	TRBJ2-1	14	few	TRBD2	CASSLAGANNEQFF	TGCGCCAGCAGCCTAGCGGGAGCGAACAATGAGCAGTTCTTC
TRBV27	TRBJ2-1	13	NA	NA	CASSLSVDNEQFF	TGTGCCAGCAGTTTATCCGTTGACAATGAGCAGTTCTTC
TRBV3-1	TRBJ2-1	16	few	NA	CASSEDRGGTRNEQFF	TGTGCCAGCAGCGAAGACCGTGGGGGGACGCGCAATGAGCAGTTCTTC
TRBV28	TRBJ2-1	14	many	TRBD1	CASSLTGFQSEQFF	TGTGCCAGCAGCTTGACAGGGTTCCAGAGTGAGCAGTTCTTC
TRBV5-1	TRBJ1-1	17	NA	TRBD1	CASRETGGAYGETEAFF	TGCGCCAGCAGGGAGACAGGGGGCGCATATGGCGAAACTGAAGCTTTCTTT
TRBV12-3/TRBV12-4	TRBJ2-7	15	few	TRBD2	CASSSLAGVFYEQYF	TGTGCCAGCAGCTCTCTAGCGGGGGTTTTCTACGAGCAGTACTTC
TRBV29-1	TRBJ2-3	14	NA	NA	CSVVALDSTDTQYF	TGCAGCGTTGTTGCTTTGGACAGCACAGATACGCAGTATTTT
TRBV24-1	TRBJ2-2	14	NA	NA	CATSDRRNTGELFF	TGTGCCACCAGTGATCGCAGGAACACCGGGGAGCTGTTTTTT
TRBV14	TRBJ2-1	16	NA	TRBD2	CASSQQLAGGYNEQFF	TGTGCCAGCAGCCAGCAACTAGCGGGAGGTTACAATGAGCAGTTCTTC
TRBV12-3/TRBV12-4	TRBJ1-2	22	NA	NA	CASSLVFWSRAEHDRISVGYTF	TGTGCCAGCAGTTTAGTGTTTTGGAGCAGGGCTGAGCATGATAGGATTTCGGTTGGCTACACCTTC
TRBV7-9	TRBJ2-2	12	few	NA	CASSLMAGELFF	TGTGCCAGCAGCTTAATGGCCGGGGAGCTGTTTTTT
TRBV12-3/TRBV12-4	TRBJ2-3	18	few	TRBD2	CASSDTGTSDLRTDTQYF	TGTGCCAGCAGCGACACCGGGACTAGCGACCTACGCACAGATACGCAGTATTTT
TRBV9	TRBJ1-1	14	NA	TRBD1	CASSATDRAAEAFF	TGTGCCAGCAGCGCGACGGACAGGGCTGCCGAAGCTTTCTTT
TRBV30	TRBJ2-7	15	NA	NA	CAWINTAAPDYEQYF	TGTGCCTGGATCAATACAGCGGCGCCGGACTACGAGCAGTACTTC
TRBV6-5	TRBJ2-3	15	NA	TRBD2	CASSYSAGGRNTQYF	TGTGCCAGCAGTTACTCGGCGGGAGGAAGAAATACGCAGTATTTT
TRBV7-7	TRBJ2-1	13	NA	NA	CASSLEAGLVAFF	TGTGCTAGCAGCTTAGAGGCCGGGCTGGTGGCGTTCTTC
TRBV6-5	TRBJ1-4	15	NA	NA	CASRYGQAGWEKLFF	TGTGCCAGCAGATACGGACAAGCCGGATGGGAAAAACTGTTTTTT
TRBV7-8	TRBJ2-7	16	NA	NA	CASSPPVEGLYYEQYF	TGTGCCAGCAGCCCCCCGGTGGAGGGGCTGTACTACGAGCAGTACTTC
TRBV6-4	TRBJ2-3	16	few	TRBD2	CASSEVSGRGTDTQYF	TGTGCCAGCAGTGAGGTTAGCGGGAGAGGAACAGATACGCAGTATTTT
TRBV4-1	TRBJ1-1	16	NA	NA	CASSQDTGFTRTEAFF	TGCGCCAGCAGCCAAGATACGGGGTTCACCAGGACTGAAGCTTTCTTT
TRBV9	TRBJ2-4	14	few	TRBD1	CASSEGGARDIQYF	TGTGCCAGCAGCGAAGGGGGCGCGAGGGACATTCAGTACTTC
TRBV18	TRBJ2-2	14	many	TRBD2	CASGLAGNTGELFF	TGTGCCAGCGGACTAGCGGGGAACACCGGGGAGCTGTTTTTT
TRBV12-3/TRBV12-4	TRBJ2-3	14	NA	TRBD2	CASSTWTSTDTQYF	TGTGCCAGCAGTACTTGGACTAGTACAGATACGCAGTATTTT
TRBV5-1	TRBJ2-5	13	NA	NA	CASSPDYGETQYF	TGCGCCAGCAGCCCGGATTACGGGGAGACCCAGTACTTC
TRBV6-1	TRBJ1-1	12	few	TRBD1	CASGTGVTEAFF	TGTGCCAGCGGGACAGGGGTCACTGAAGCTTTCTTT
TRBV28	TRBJ1-5	13	few	NA	CASHSVGEQPQHF	TGTGCCAGCCACTCGGTGGGTGAACAGCCCCAGCATTTT
TRBV5-8	TRBJ1-5	15	NA	NA	CASSLEADSNQPQHF	TGTGCCAGCAGCTTGGAGGCGGATAGCAATCAGCCCCAGCATTTT
TRBV20-1	TRBJ2-7	15	many	NA	CSAIFRDTLSYEQYF	TGCAGTGCTATATTCCGGGACACACTATCTTACGAGCAGTACTTC
TRBV12-3/TRBV12-4	TRBJ1-2	14	few	NA	CASSFGPWGDGYTF	TGTGCCAGCAGTTTTGGGCCATGGGGGGATGGCTACACCTTC
TRBV11-2	TRBJ1-5	17	NA	NA	CASSLAPGLGSNQPQHF	TGTGCCAGCAGCTTAGCCCCAGGGTTAGGTAGCAATCAGCCCCAGCATTTT
TRBV12-3/TRBV12-4	TRBJ2-3	14	many	TRBD2	CASNLGTIEGTQYF	TGTGCCAGCAACCTGGGGACTATCGAAGGTACGCAGTATTTT
TRBV19	TRBJ1-3	14	few	NA	CASSITDSGNTIYF	TGTGCCAGTAGTATCACGGACTCTGGAAACACCATATATTTT
TRBV9	TRBJ2-7	18	NA	TRBD2	CASSVGAGAREAPYEQYF	TGTGCCAGCAGCGTAGGAGCGGGGGCGCGGGAGGCCCCCTACGAGCAGTACTTC
TRBV5-1	TRBJ2-5	15	few	NA	CASSLNGGLRETQYF	TGCGCCAGCAGCTTGAACGGGGGGCTACGGGAGACCCAGTACTTC
TRBV28	TRBJ2-7	14	NA	TRBD2	CASSQGLAGDEQYF	TGTGCCAGCAGTCAGGGACTAGCGGGAGACGAGCAGTACTTC
TRBV7-9	TRBJ2-7	14	few	NA	CASSPVAAAYEQYF	TGTGCCAGCAGCCCAGTGGCGGCAGCCTACGAGCAGTACTTC
TRBV12-3/TRBV12-4	TRBJ2-1	15	NA	TRBD2	CASSGETSGTPEQFF	TGTGCCAGCAGCGGGGAGACTAGCGGGACCCCAGAGCAGTTCTTC